The 23 T cell receptor beta chains below come from one sample, sequenced in a study of technical replicates of blood from several donors. TCRdb's table, derived via immunoSEQ multiplex PCR, lists solely in-frame clones and lacks some. The profile shows over 65,000 clones, approximately 93% of them singletons. Sequencing was performed on T cells isolated from PBMCs. The source is a human donor in good health.

The chain employs TRBV6-4 and TRBJ2-3, with TRBD2 matching 10 bases. V lost 2 bases to trimming and J lost 8 bases; unmatched junction nucleotides: 4. CDR3 length: 14 amino acids. In germline, CDR1 is MRHNA, CDR2 SNTAGT. Here the CDR3 reads CASSDASGSGTQYF. CDR3 in DNA: TGTGCCAGCAGTGACGCTAGCGGGAGCGGTACGCAGTATTTT.

The chain combines TRBV7-9 with TRBJ2-2, with a weak D call TRBD2 (5 bases). V shed 6 bases and J shed 7 bases, with 24 bases lying between them. This CDR3 contains 17 residues. Germline V gene lookup returns CDR1 SEHNR and CDR2 FQNEAQ (reference sequence). The CDR3 sequence is CASSLMGSLSGHGELFF. CDR3 bases: TGTGCCAGCAGTCTGATGGGTTCGCTCAGCGGTCACGGGGAGCTGTTTTTT.

V is TRBV27 and J is TRBJ1-5; 9 positions agree with TRBD1. Germline CDR1 is MNHEY and CDR2 is SMNVEV (reference sequence). The CDR3 contains 17 residues. After removal of 5 bases from V and 2 bases from J, the junction contained 10 bases not matched to a gene. The chain's CDR3 is CASSIRDRDFGNQPQHF. The CDR3, as DNA: TGTGCCAGCAGTATCCGGGACAGGGACTTTGGCAATCAGCCCCAGCATTTT.

The chain combines TRBV7-9 with TRBJ1-2; TRBD1 agrees at 7 bases. There are 17 residues in the CDR3. Looked up from germline, CDR1 is SEHNR and CDR2 is FQNEAQ (reference sequence). V shed 7 bases and J 2 bases; nucleotides not matched to a gene: 16. In nucleotides, the CDR3 is TGTGCCAGCACTCTACAGAGACAGGGAAGGAGCAACTATGGCTACACCTTC. This codes for CASTLQRQGRSNYGYTF.

V usage is TRBV2 and J usage is TRBJ2-4; D ambiguous. The CDR3 runs 16 residues. The germline CDR1 and CDR2 sequences are SNHLY and FYNNEI. V dropped 0 bases and J dropped 0 bases, with 9 bases sitting between them. The CDR3 here is CASSEAFPLAKNIQYF. In DNA, the CDR3 is TGTGCCAGCAGTGAAGCCTTTCCCTTAGCCAAAAACATTCAGTACTTC. The full variable domain, in which reference TRBV2 and TRBJ2-4 provide the parts outside the CDR3, is EPEVTQTPSHQVTQMGQEVILRCVPISNHLYFYWYRQILGQKVEFLVSFYNNEISEKSEIFDDQFSVERPDGSNFTLKIRSTKLEDSAMYFCASSEAFPLAKNIQYFGAGTRLSVL.

V gene TRBV28 combines with J gene TRBJ2-5; TRBD1 matches 8 bases. From germline, CDR1 is MDHEN and CDR2 SYDVKM. Trimming cost V 5 bases and J 4 bases; bases outside gene matches: 15. This CDR3 has 17 residues. CDR3 in amino acids: CASSPRETGERGETQYF. The CDR3 DNA follows: TGTGCCAGCAGTCCTCGGGAGACAGGGGAAAGGGGAGAGACCCAGTACTTC. The variable domain in full, with the rest retrieved from reference TRBV28 and TRBJ2-5, is DVKVTQSSRYLVKRTGEKVFLECVQDMDHENMFWYRQDPGLGLRLIYFSYDVKMKEKGDIPEGYSVSREKKERFSLILESASTNQTSMYLCASSPRETGERGETQYFGPGTRLLVL.

The rearrangement links TRBV7-2 to TRBJ1-1, with a weak D call TRBD1 (6 bases). Trimming took off 4 bases at V and 3 bases at J, with 15 bases between the two ends. Germline V gene lookup returns CDR1 SGHTA and CDR2 FQGNSA. The CDR3 sequence is 15 residues long. CDR3 sequence (DNA): TGTGCCAGCAGCTCCGTACAGGGCCACGACACTGAAGCTTTCTTT. This encodes CASSSVQGHDTEAFF.

This chain links TRBV7-9 with TRBJ2-5; TRBD2 aligns across 10 bases. This CDR3 has 14 residues. The germline gives CDR1 SEHNR, CDR2 FQNEAQ (reference sequence). V lost 5 bases and J lost 6; bases outside the gene matches: 6. The CDR3 sequence: CASSPAGGVKTQYF. CDR3 coding DNA: TGTGCCAGCAGCCCAGCGGGAGGGGTGAAGACCCAGTACTTC.

V and J are TRBV29-1 and TRBJ2-3; TRBD1 matches at 7 bases. Trimming removed 5 bases from V and 0 bases from J; junction bases left unmatched: 14. Per germline, CDR1 SQVTM and CDR2 ANQGSEA. The CDR3 sequence is 17 residues long. The CDR3 here is CSVRPDRATLSTDTQYF. The CDR3, as DNA: TGCAGCGTTAGACCCGACAGGGCTACACTTAGCACAGATACGCAGTATTTT.

The chain joins TRBV10-1 to TRBJ1-5; D call uncertain. Germline CDR1 is WNHNN and CDR2 is SYGVQD (reference sequence). Trimming took 4 bases from V and 6 from J, leaving 10 bases between them. The CDR3 sequence is 13 residues long. The CDR3 DNA reads as TGCGCCAGCAGTGCTCGGGAGACTCAGCCCCAGCATTTT. Translated: CASSARETQPQHF.

The chain has TRBV19 and TRBJ2-7, with D possibly matching TRBD2 (6 bases). Germline V CDR1 and CDR2: LNHDA, SQIVND (reference sequence). Trimming pared 2 bases from V and 3 bases from J, leaving 11 bases between. The CDR3 consists of 14 residues. The CDR3 spells CASSITEGHYEQYF. The CDR3 DNA sequence: TGTGCCAGTAGTATAACGGAGGGCCACTACGAGCAGTACTTC.

The rearrangement joins TRBV6-6 to TRBJ2-5, with 7 bases matching TRBD1. Germline V CDR1 and CDR2: MNHNY, SVGAGI (reference sequence). The trim removed 6 bases at V and 5 bases at J, leaving 15 bases unmatched. The CDR3 consists of 16 residues. The CDR3 DNA reads as TGTGCCAGCAGCTTACCGGGACAGTGGGGCGGGGAGACCCAGTACTTC. It specifies CASSLPGQWGGETQYF.

The chain carries TRBV18 and TRBJ2-7; a possible D gene is TRBD2 (6 bases). The CDR3 sequence is 14 residues long. From germline, CDR1 is KGHSH and CDR2 LQKENI. V lost 6 bases, J lost 5 bases, and 17 bases lay in between. The CDR3 is CASSPRGGKDEQYF. CDR3 coding DNA: TGTGCCAGCTCCCCCCGGGGCGGGAAGGACGAGCAGTACTTC.

V and J are TRBV9 and TRBJ1-3, with 10 bases matching TRBD1. CDR1 is SGDLS, CDR2 YYNGEE, per germline. Trimming took 4 bases from V and 0 from J; bases not matched to a gene: 7. The CDR3 spans 17 residues. CDR3 nucleotide sequence: TGTGCCAGCAGCACTACGACAGGGGGCGTCTCTGGAAACACCATATATTTT. It encodes CASSTTTGGVSGNTIYF.

The chain recombines TRBV18 with TRBJ2-7; 8 nucleotides match TRBD2. Losses at the gene ends were 3 bases for V and 1 base for J; bases not matched to a gene: 11. The CDR3 length is 17 residues. The germline gives CDR1 KGHSH, CDR2 LQKENI. The CDR3 region has the DNA TGTGCCAGCTCACCCCCATCAGCGGGGGCCAGATCCTACGAGCAGTACTTC. This encodes CASSPPSAGARSYEQYF.

A single count supports this clone. This chain uses TRBV29-1 with TRBJ2-1, with D perhaps TRBD2 (5 bases). CDR1 and CDR2 from the germline V gene are SQVTM and ANQGSEA. The V end was cut by 7 bases, the J end by 4 bases, with 11 bases between. The CDR3 spans 12 residues. CDR3: CSAPDFYNEQFF. The CDR3 nucleotides read TGCAGCGCCCCGGACTTTTACAATGAGCAGTTCTTC.

The chain is built from TRBV2 and TRBJ2-7, with 7 positions matching TRBD1. The CDR3 spans 14 residues. Germline V gene data show CDR1 as SNHLY and CDR2 as FYNNEI. V was clipped by 5 bases and J by 2 bases; unmatched bases: 6. CDR3 nucleotide sequence: TGTGCCAGCAGTAAGACAGGGACCGCCTACGAGCAGTACTTC. It specifies CASSKTGTAYEQYF.

This chain joins TRBV5-4 and TRBJ1-2, with D possibly matching TRBD1 (6 bases). Trimming removed 4 bases from V and 3 bases from J, with 13 bases in between. Germline CDR1 and CDR2: SGHNT and YYREEE (reference sequence). The CDR3 sequence is 14 residues long. The CDR3 sequence is CASSRRTGYYGYTF. CDR3 nucleotide sequence: TGTGCCAGCAGCCGGAGAACAGGGTACTATGGCTACACCTTC.

V usage is TRBV7-9 and J usage is TRBJ2-3, with 10 bases that match TRBD2. Unmatched junction bases numbered 15, after V lost 6 bases and J lost 6 bases. Germline values: CDR1 SEHNR, CDR2 FQNEAQ (reference sequence). The CDR3 consists of 17 residues. CDR3 sequence: CASSPPQGAGGPDTQYF. Here the CDR3 DNA reads TGTGCCAGCAGTCCTCCTCAGGGAGCGGGAGGGCCTGATACGCAGTATTTT.

In its sample, this clone was seen once. This chain joins TRBV13 and TRBJ1-1; the D gene is possibly TRBD1 (5 bases). This CDR3 is 17 amino acids long. V lost 2 bases, J lost 1 base, and 17 bases lay in between. Germline V lookup: CDR1 PRHDT, CDR2 FYEKMQ (reference sequence). CDR3 DNA: TGTGCCAGCAGCTTATCACAGGTACATTACTGGAACACTGAAGCTTTCTTT. Translating it yields CASSLSQVHYWNTEAFF.

V gene TRBV9 combines with J gene TRBJ1-1; D is perhaps TRBD1 (5 bases). The CDR3 is 15 residues long. Germline V gives CDR1 SGDLS, CDR2 YYNGEE. V was clipped by 4 bases and J by 2 bases, with 15 bases between them. The CDR3 is CASSMGRDANTEAFF. CDR3 DNA: TGTGCCAGCAGCATGGGGCGGGACGCCAACACTGAAGCTTTCTTT. The full variable domain, completed using reference TRBV9 and TRBJ1-1, is DSGVTQTPKHLITATGQRVTLRCSPRSGDLSVYWYQQSLDQGLQFLIQYYNGEERAKGNILERFSAQQFPDLHSELNLSSLELGDSALYFCASSMGRDANTEAFFGQGTRLTVV.

The chain recombines TRBV18 with TRBJ1-4; perhaps TRBD1 as D (5 bases). Trimming removed 3 bases from V and 4 bases from J, with 9 bases in between. CDR3 length: 14 amino acids. From germline, CDR1 is KGHSH and CDR2 LQKENI. The CDR3: CASSPTGINEKLFF. In DNA, the CDR3 is TGTGCCAGCTCACCCACAGGAATTAATGAAAAACTGTTTTTT.

The chain joins TRBV30 to TRBJ2-2, with a tentative D call TRBD2 (6 bases). The ends were cut back, 5 bases at V and 2 bases at J, with 9 bases in the middle. This CDR3 is 13 amino acids long. Germline V gives CDR1 GTSNPN, CDR2 SVGIG (reference sequence). Here the CDR3 reads CAWGGDNTGELFF. The CDR3 DNA follows: TGTGCCTGGGGAGGGGATAACACCGGGGAGCTGTTTTTT.